Included here is one TCR beta chain sequence, with context. Its antigen is unknown. After re-calling the 5' RACE reads, TCRdb lists one entry per CDR3 protein, DNA absent. This listing includes about 160,000 distinct CDR3 sequences. This sample was included in a study of T cells expressing NK-cell markers. Overall study findings and caveats: A few of the donors also had these clonotypes leading their CD3+CD56-NKG2C+ fraction.

The germline gives CDR1 SGHTA, CDR2 FQGTGA. CDR3 length equals 14 residues. The clonotype was recovered from a woman aged 18 to 69 in good health. Sequencing was carried out using blood T cells: a sorted CD56 or NKG2C T cell subset, CD4+ or CD8+ T cells, or bulk PBMC T cells (not recorded which). V gene TRBV7-3 combines with J gene TRBJ1-2; TCRdb's D gene call, TRBD1, goes unchecked for lack of DNA. CDR3 sequence: CASSLRPGQGYYTF.